This T cell receptor (beta chain) emerged from a study of graft-versus-host responses after intestinal transplantation. The CDR3 spans 13 residues. CDR1 and CDR2 (germline): SGHRS, YFSETQ. V gave up 4 bases and J gave up 7 bases, with 12 bases separating them. Study results and limitations: Recipient marrow showed GvH clones, some seen first in ileum or blood. The highest levels of circulating GvH clones went along with early declines in HvG clones after transplant.

Sequencing used immunoSEQ multiplex PCR; TCRdb keeps in-frame clones, though not all of them. The sample consists of 100,000 or so clones, 80% to 95% of them appearing once. About this clone itself: No antigen is known for it.

The sequence derives from a human donor who received an intestinal transplant. The sample was unstimulated CD4+ T cells sorted from spleen or lymph node cells, taken before intestinal transplant. This chain uses TRBV5-1 with TRBJ2-1; D might be TRBD2 (7 bases). CDR3 sequence reads: CASSEGGRNEQFF. The DNA of the CDR3 is TGCGCCAGCAGCGAGGGGGGGAGAAATGAGCAGTTCTTC.